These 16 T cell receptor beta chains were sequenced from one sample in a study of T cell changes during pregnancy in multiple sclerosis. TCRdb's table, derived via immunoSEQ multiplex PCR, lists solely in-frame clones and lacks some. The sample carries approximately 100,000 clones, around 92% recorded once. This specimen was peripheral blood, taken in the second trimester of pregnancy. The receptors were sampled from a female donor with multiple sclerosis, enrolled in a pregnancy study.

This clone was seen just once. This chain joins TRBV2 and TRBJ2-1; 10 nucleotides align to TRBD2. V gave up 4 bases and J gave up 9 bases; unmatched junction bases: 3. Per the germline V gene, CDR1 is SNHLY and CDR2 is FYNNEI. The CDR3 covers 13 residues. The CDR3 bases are TGTGCCAGCAGTGGAGTAGCGGGAGGTGAGCAGTTCTTC. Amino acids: CASSGVAGGEQFF.

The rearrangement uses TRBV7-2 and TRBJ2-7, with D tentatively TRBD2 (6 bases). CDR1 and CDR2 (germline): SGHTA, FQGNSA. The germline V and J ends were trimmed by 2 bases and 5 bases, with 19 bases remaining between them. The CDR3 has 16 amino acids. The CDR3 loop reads CASSLKRGNSPNEQYF. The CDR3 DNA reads TGTGCCAGCAGCTTAAAACGGGGGAATTCTCCGAACGAGCAGTACTTC.

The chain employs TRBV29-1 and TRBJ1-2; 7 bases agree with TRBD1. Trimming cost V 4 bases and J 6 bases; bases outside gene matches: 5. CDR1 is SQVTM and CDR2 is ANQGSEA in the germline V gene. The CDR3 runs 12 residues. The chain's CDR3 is CSVVEGADGYTF. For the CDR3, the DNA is TGCAGCGTTGTGGAGGGGGCAGATGGCTACACCTTC.

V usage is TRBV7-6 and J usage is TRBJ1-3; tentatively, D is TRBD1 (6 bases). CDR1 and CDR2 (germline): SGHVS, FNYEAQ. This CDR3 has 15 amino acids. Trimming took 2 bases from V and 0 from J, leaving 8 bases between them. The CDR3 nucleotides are TGTGCCAGCAGCTTATTCAGGGGCTCTGGAAACACCATATATTTT. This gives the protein CASSLFRGSGNTIYF.

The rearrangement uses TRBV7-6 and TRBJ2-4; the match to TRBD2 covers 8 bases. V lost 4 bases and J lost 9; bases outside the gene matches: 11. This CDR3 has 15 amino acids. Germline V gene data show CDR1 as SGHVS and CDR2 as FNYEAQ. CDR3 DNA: TGTGCCAGCAGCTCAGTCCCCGGGGGGGGTACCATTCAGTACTTC. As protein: CASSSVPGGGTIQYF.

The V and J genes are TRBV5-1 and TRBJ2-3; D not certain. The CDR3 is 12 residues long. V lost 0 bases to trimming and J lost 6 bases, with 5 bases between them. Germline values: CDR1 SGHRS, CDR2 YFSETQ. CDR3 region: CASSLVLDTQYF. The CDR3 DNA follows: TGCGCCAGCAGCTTGGTTCTGGATACGCAGTATTTT.

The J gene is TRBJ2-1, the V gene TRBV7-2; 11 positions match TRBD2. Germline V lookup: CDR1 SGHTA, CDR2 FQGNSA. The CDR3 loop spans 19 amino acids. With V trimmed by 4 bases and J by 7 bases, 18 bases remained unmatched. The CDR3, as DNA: TGTGCCAGCAGCTCCTCTAGCGGGAGGCCGGGAGGGACGGGGAATGAGCAGTTCTTC. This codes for CASSSSSGRPGGTGNEQFF.

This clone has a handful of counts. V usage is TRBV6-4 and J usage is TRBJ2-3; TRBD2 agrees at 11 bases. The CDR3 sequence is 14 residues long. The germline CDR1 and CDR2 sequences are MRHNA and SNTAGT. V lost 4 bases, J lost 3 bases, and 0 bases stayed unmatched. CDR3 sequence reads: CASSGTSGTDTQYF. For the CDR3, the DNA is TGTGCCAGCAGTGGGACTAGCGGGACAGATACGCAGTATTTT.

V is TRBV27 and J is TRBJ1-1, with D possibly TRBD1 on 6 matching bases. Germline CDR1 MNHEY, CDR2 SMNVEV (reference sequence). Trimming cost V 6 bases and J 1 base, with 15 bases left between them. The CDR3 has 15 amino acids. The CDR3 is CASRLRQVRNTEAFF. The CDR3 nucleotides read TGTGCCAGCAGACTCCGACAGGTGAGGAACACTGAAGCTTTCTTT.

CDR3 amino acids: CASSRDRGDYEQYF. In DNA form, the CDR3 reads TGTGCCAGCAGCAGGGACAGGGGGGACTACGAGCAGTACTTC. The rearrangement uses TRBV7-9 and TRBJ2-7, with TRBD1 matching over 11 bases. Germline CDR1 SEHNR, CDR2 FQNEAQ (reference sequence). The junction had 3 bases not matched to a gene; V was cut back by 5 bases and J by 3 bases. This CDR3 is built from 14 residues.

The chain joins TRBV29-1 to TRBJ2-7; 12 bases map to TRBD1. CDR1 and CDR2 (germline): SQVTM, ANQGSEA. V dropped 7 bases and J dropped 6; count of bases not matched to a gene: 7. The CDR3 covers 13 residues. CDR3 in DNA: TGCAGCGCCCTGGGACAGGGGGCGGCCGAGCAGTACTTC. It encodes CSALGQGAAEQYF.

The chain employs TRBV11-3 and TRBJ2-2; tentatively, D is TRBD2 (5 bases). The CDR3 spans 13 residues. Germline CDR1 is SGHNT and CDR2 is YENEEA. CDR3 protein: CATSAGNTGELFF. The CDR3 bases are TGTGCAACATCGGCGGGGAACACCGGGGAGCTGTTTTTT.

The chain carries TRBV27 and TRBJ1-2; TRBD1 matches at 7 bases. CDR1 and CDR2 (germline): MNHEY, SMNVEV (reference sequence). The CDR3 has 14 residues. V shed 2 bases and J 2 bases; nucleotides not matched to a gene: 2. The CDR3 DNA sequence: TGTGCCAGCAGTTTAGACAGGGCCAACTATGGCTACACCTTC. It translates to CASSLDRANYGYTF.

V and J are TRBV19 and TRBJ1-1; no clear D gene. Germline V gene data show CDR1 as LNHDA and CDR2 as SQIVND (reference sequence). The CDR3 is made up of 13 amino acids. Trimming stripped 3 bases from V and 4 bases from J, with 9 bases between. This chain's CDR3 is CASSMAVATEAFF. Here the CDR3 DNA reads TGTGCCAGTAGTATGGCAGTGGCCACTGAAGCTTTCTTT.

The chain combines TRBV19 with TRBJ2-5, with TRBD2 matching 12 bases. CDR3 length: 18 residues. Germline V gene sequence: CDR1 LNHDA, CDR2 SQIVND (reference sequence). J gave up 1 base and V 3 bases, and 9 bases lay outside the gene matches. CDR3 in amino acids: CASSMFGTSGFLQETQYF. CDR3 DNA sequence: TGTGCCAGTAGTATGTTCGGGACTAGCGGGTTCCTCCAAGAGACCCAGTACTTC.

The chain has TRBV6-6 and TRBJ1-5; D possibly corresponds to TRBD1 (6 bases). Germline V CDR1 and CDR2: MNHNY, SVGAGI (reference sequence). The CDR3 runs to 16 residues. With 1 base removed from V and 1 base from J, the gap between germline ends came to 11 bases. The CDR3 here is CASSYLGQLSNQPQHF. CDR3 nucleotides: TGTGCCAGCAGTTACTTGGGACAACTAAGCAATCAGCCCCAGCATTTT.